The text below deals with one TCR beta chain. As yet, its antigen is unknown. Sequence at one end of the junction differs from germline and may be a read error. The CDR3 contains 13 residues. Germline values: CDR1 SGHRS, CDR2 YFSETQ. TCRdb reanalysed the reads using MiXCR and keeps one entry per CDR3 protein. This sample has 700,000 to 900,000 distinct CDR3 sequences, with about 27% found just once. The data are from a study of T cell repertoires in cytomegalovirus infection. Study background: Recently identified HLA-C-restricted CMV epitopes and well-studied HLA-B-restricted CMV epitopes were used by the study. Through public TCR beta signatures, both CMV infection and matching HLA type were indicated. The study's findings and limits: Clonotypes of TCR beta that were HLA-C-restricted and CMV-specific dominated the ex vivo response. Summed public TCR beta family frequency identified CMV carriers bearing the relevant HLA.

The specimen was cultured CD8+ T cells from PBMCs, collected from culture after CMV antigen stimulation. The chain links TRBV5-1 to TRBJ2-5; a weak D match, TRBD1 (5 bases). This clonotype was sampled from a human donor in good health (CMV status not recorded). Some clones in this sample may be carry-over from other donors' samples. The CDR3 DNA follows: TGCGTCAGCAGCTTGGAAGGGGCAGAGACCCAGTACTTC. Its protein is CVSSLEGAETQYF.